These 31 T cell receptor beta chains were sequenced from one sample in a study of T cell clonality in common variable immunodeficiency. Profiling relied on immunoSEQ multiplex PCR, and the TCRdb table lists in-frame clones only, not all of them. Observed in the sample are about 32,000 clones, none of them singletons. Material: peripheral blood mononuclear cells. All receptors come from a person between 18 and 75 years old in good health.

Turning to this clone: The missing CDR3 end, 3 residues past where the read stops, is filled in from the germline J gene. V is TRBV11-2 and J is TRBJ2-1; 7 bases line up with TRBD2. The CDR3 sequence is 15 residues long. CDR1 SGHAT and CDR2 FQNNGV come from the germline V gene. Unmatched junction bases numbered 14, after V lost 6 bases and J lost 9 bases. The CDR3 loop is CASRSVAGPRGEQFF. CDR3 DNA, as far as it was read: TGTGCCAGCAGATCAGTAGCGGGCCCCCGGGGTGAG.

In this sample, this clone turned up many times. The read ends 3 residues before the CDR3 terminus; that terminus is restored from the germline J gene. This rearrangement joins TRBV5-3 to TRBJ2-1; D ambiguous. TRBV5-3 is given ORF status, its function remaining uncertain. Trimming took 7 bases from V and 4 from J, leaving 9 bases between them. The CDR3 covers 12 residues. This CDR3 reads CARSLVYNEQFF. The CDR3 DNA, read in part, is TGTGCCAGATCCCTCGTATACAATGAG.

In its sample, this clone was seen many times. The read finishes 3 residues shy of the CDR3 end, and the germline J gene is used to complete it. V is TRBV5-1 and J is TRBJ1-1; D call uncertain. CDR3 length equals 12 residues. Germline loops: CDR1 SGHRS, CDR2 YFSETQ. V lost 0 bases and J lost 7, with 7 bases in between. CDR3 DNA (partial): TGCGCCAGCAGCTTGGAAGGTGGTGAA. As protein: CASSLEGGE. The entire CDR3 sequence reads CASSLEGGEAFF. Filled out from reference TRBV5-1 and TRBJ1-1, the complete variable domain reads KAGVTQTPRYLIKTRGQQVTLSCSPISGHRSVSWYQQTPGQGLQFLFEYFSETQRNKGNFPGRFSGRQFSNSRSEMNVSTLELGDSALYLCASSLEGGEAFFGQGTRLTVV.

At least ten counts were recorded for this clone. CDR3 loop: CASSPRTGSNTEAFF. The covered CDR3 bases are TGTGCCAGTAGTCCCAGAACAGGATCGAACACTGAA. V usage is TRBV19 and J usage is TRBJ1-1; perhaps TRBD1 as D (5 bases). The observed sequence ends 3 residues before the CDR3 terminus, with the missing tail filled in from the germline J gene. From germline, CDR1 is LNHDA and CDR2 SQIVND (reference sequence). Trimming shortened V by 5 bases and J by 1 base, and 14 bases separated the two germline ends. CDR3 length: 15 amino acids.

This clone was observed a few times. The read ends 3 residues before the CDR3 terminus; that terminus is restored from the germline J gene. The J gene is TRBJ1-1, the V gene TRBV2, with TRBD1 matching over 9 bases. CDR1 is SNHLY and CDR2 is FYNNEI in the germline V gene. The trim removed 8 bases at V and 5 bases at J, leaving 12 bases unmatched. The CDR3 loop spans 15 amino acids. The CDR3 bases that were read are TGTGCCAGCCTTTCACCGGACAGGGGAGAGACTGAA. Amino acid sequence: CASLSPDRGETE. The whole CDR3 protein is CASLSPDRGETEAFF.

This clone has ten or more counts. From the germline J gene comes the end of the CDR3, since the read stops 3 residues before it. This chain joins TRBV27 and TRBJ2-3; TRBD1 is a possible D gene (5 bases). The germline gives CDR1 MNHEY, CDR2 SMNVEV (reference sequence). Deletions cut 5 bases from V and 0 bases from J, with 15 bases between. CDR3 length: 16 amino acids. The part of the CDR3 DNA that was read is TGTGCCAGCAGTCTAATAGACAGCCCCAGCACAGATACG. Translating it yields CASSLIDSPSTDT. The whole CDR3 is CASSLIDSPSTDTQYF.

This clone was detected many times. The missing CDR3 end, 3 residues past where the read stops, is filled in from the germline J gene. The genes are TRBV5-1 and TRBJ2-3; D unclear. Deletions cut 2 bases from V and 3 bases from J, with 10 bases between. Germline CDR1 is SGHRS and CDR2 is YFSETQ. The CDR3 sequence is 14 residues long. The CDR3 here is CASSLGAETDTQYF. Partial CDR3 DNA: TGCGCCAGCAGCTTAGGTGCAGAGACAGATACG.

This clone was detected a few times. The CDR3 goes on 3 residues after the read ends, and that part is filled in from the germline J gene. The chain carries TRBV2 and TRBJ2-7, with D hard to call. The CDR3 has 13 residues. Trimming took off 1 base at V and 1 base at J, with 5 bases between the two ends. The V gene's germline CDR1 is SNHLY and CDR2 FYNNEI. The CDR3 DNA, read in part, is TGTGCCAGCAGTGAAGACAGATCCTACGAG. It is translated as CASSEDRSYE. The CDR3 in its entirety is CASSEDRSYEQYF.

This clone showed up many times. The observed sequence ends 3 residues before the CDR3 terminus, with the missing tail filled in from the germline J gene. The chain links TRBV29-1 to TRBJ1-2; a weak D match, TRBD1 (5 bases). In germline, CDR1 is SQVTM, CDR2 ANQGSEA. This CDR3 has 12 amino acids. V lost 4 bases and J 6 bases, leaving 12 bases between the germline ends. CDR3 DNA, as far as it was read: TGCAGCGTTGCCGGCGGAGGGGATGGC. This sequence encodes CSVAGGGDG. In full, the CDR3 reads CSVAGGGDGYTF. Looking up the rest from reference TRBV29-1 and TRBJ1-2 gives the full variable domain: SAVISQKPSRDICQRGTSLTIQCQVDSQVTMMFWYRQQPGQSLTLIATANQGSEATYESGFVIDKFPISRPNLTFSTLTVSNMSPEDSSIYLCSVAGGGDGYTFGSGTRLTVV.

This clone was observed many times. The CDR3 extends 3 residues past the end of the read, so its final part is completed from the germline J gene. The V and J genes are TRBV20-1 and TRBJ2-3, with TRBD2 matching over 9 bases. V lost 6 bases to trimming and J lost 6 bases; unmatched junction nucleotides: 7. The CDR3 length is 13 residues. Germline V lookup: CDR1 DFQATT, CDR2 SNEGSKA (reference sequence). The covered CDR3 bases are TGCAGTGCCATCCTAGCGGGGCGGGATACG. Translated, it gives CSAILAGRDT. The full CDR3 is CSAILAGRDTQYF.

This clone was observed at least ten times. Read sequence stops 3 residues before the CDR3 end, and the germline J gene provides the missing end. This chain joins TRBV5-1 and TRBJ2-1; 11 bases match TRBD2. CDR1 and CDR2 from the germline V gene are SGHRS and YFSETQ. V shed 4 bases and J 6 bases; nucleotides not matched to a gene: 6. The CDR3 covers 15 residues. The sequenced part of the CDR3 DNA is TGCGCCAGCAGCCAGGGACTAGCGGCACTCAATGAG. Translating it yields CASSQGLAALNE. The CDR3, in full, reads CASSQGLAALNEQFF.

This clone was recorded at least ten times. The read stops 3 residues short of the end of the CDR3; the missing end is completed from the germline J gene. The V gene is TRBV28, the J gene TRBJ2-3; possible D gene TRBD2, 5 bases. CDR1 is MDHEN and CDR2 is SYDVKM in the germline V gene. The length of the CDR3 is 17 residues. Trimming cost V 5 bases and J 6 bases, with 24 bases left between them. The CDR3 bases that were read are TGTGCCAGCAGTCCCCGACCGACTACGCTCGGTGGGGATACG. Encoded protein: CASSPRPTTLGGDT. The whole CDR3 region reads CASSPRPTTLGGDTQYF.

This clone was detected ten times or more. Coverage ceases 3 residues before the CDR3 finishes, and the germline J gene fills in the end. Other DNA sequences in the sample encode the same CDR3. The chain carries TRBV7-8 and TRBJ1-1, with D maybe TRBD1 (6 bases). The CDR3 has 14 amino acids. Trimming shortened V by 5 bases and J by 1 base, and 11 bases separated the two germline ends. CDR1 is SGHVS and CDR2 is FQNEAQ in the germline V gene. The CDR3 region is CASSPGHQNTEAFF. The CDR3 bases that were read are TGTGCCAGCAGCCCGGGACACCAGAACACTGAA.

In the case of this clone: From the germline J gene comes the end of the CDR3, since the read stops 3 residues before it. The gene calls are TRBV19 and TRBJ1-2; TRBD1 matches 9 bases. Germline CDR1 reads LNHDA; CDR2 reads SQIVND (reference sequence). The length of the CDR3 is 15 residues. Partial CDR3 DNA: TGTGCCAGTAGTAAGCAGGGACAGGGATCCTACGAC. Translation gives CASSKQGQGSYD. The whole CDR3 is CASSKQGQGSYDYTF. Using reference TRBV19 and TRBJ1-2 for the parts outside the CDR3, the full variable domain is DGGITQSPKYLFRKEGQNVTLSCEQNLNHDAMYWYRQDPGQGLRLIYYSQIVNDFQKGDIAEGYSVSREKKESFPLTVTSAQKNPTAFYLCASSKQGQGSYDYTFGSGTRLTVV.

This clone was observed many times. The CDR3 end falls 3 residues outside the read, so it is completed with the germline J gene. This chain connects TRBV7-9 to TRBJ1-3; D unclear. The CDR3 has 13 residues. Trimming removed 1 base from V and 4 bases from J, with 5 bases in between. Germline CDR1 SEHNR, CDR2 FQNEAQ (reference sequence). This chain's CDR3 is CASSLGQGNTIYF. Incomplete CDR3 DNA: TGTGCCAGCAGCTTAGGGCAGGGAAACACC.

This clone was detected ten times or more. The read terminates 3 residues ahead of where the CDR3 ends, so the germline J gene completes it. The chain combines TRBV30 with TRBJ2-2, with 8 nucleotides matching TRBD2. Germline-derived CDR1 and CDR2 are GTSNPN and SVGIG (reference sequence). V shed 1 base, J shed 6 bases, and the junction held 4 bases outside the gene matches. The CDR3 extends over 14 amino acids. Incomplete CDR3 DNA: TGTGCCTGGAGTGGTCCGGGGGGGGCCGGGGAG. Translating it yields CAWSGPGGAGE. The entire CDR3 protein reads CAWSGPGGAGELFF.

In the case of this clone: The sequence runs out 3 residues before the end of the CDR3; the remainder is reconstructed from the germline J gene. The rearrangement uses TRBV19 and TRBJ2-2; TRBD2 might be the D (5 bases). The germline V gene encodes CDR1 LNHDA and CDR2 SQIVND (reference sequence). The V and J ends lost 6 bases and 4 bases respectively, with 12 bases between them. The CDR3 runs to 14 residues. The DNA read from the CDR3 is TGTGCCAGTAGCGGGGTGGTCGGCACCGGGGAG. Protein sequence: CASSGVVGTGE. The full CDR3 protein reads CASSGVVGTGELFF.

This clone was picked up many times. The read ends 3 residues before the CDR3 terminus; that terminus is restored from the germline J gene. V is TRBV6-2 or TRBV6-3 and J is TRBJ2-7, with D maybe TRBD1 (5 bases). Between the trimmed V and J ends, which lost 1 base and 4 bases, there was a span of 8 bases. The CDR3 has 13 residues. Germline CDR1 is MNHEY and CDR2 is SVGEGT. CDR3 residues: CASSYWGSYEQYF. CDR3 DNA, as far as it was read: TGTGCCAGCAGTTACTGGGGCAGTTACGAG.

This clone was seen at least ten times. The CDR3 end falls 3 residues outside the read, so it is completed with the germline J gene. V gene TRBV2 combines with J gene TRBJ1-1, with D tentatively TRBD1 (5 bases). Germline V CDR1 and CDR2: SNHLY, FYNNEI. This CDR3 has 15 residues. Trimming removed 7 bases from V and 0 bases from J, with 15 bases in between. CDR3 DNA, as far as it was read: TGTGCCAGCAACAATGGACAAACAATGAACACTGAA. It codes for CASNNGQTMNTE. In full, the CDR3 is CASNNGQTMNTEAFF. Full variable domain (outside the CDR3, taken from reference TRBV2 and TRBJ1-1): EPEVTQTPSHQVTQMGQEVILRCVPISNHLYFYWYRQILGQKVEFLVSFYNNEISEKSEIFDDQFSVERPDGSNFTLKIRSTKLEDSAMYFCASNNGQTMNTEAFFGQGTRLTVV.

This clone came up many times. The missing CDR3 end, 3 residues past where the read stops, is filled in from the germline J gene. This chain connects TRBV20-1 to TRBJ2-5; 13 positions agree with TRBD2. From germline, CDR1 is DFQATT and CDR2 SNEGSKA (reference sequence). V lost 5 bases to trimming and J lost 4 bases; unmatched junction nucleotides: 4. The CDR3 consists of 14 residues. The CDR3 DNA, read in part, is TGCAGTGCTCGACTAGCGGGAGGTGCAGAGACC. It translates to CSARLAGGAET. The entire CDR3 is CSARLAGGAETQYF.

This clone came up many times. Partial CDR3 DNA: TGTGCCAGCAGTGATCAGGGGGCGAGTGGAAACACC. As protein: CASSDQGASGNT. The whole CDR3 sequence reads CASSDQGASGNTIYF. The rearrangement uses TRBV2 and TRBJ1-3, with 8 bases identical to TRBD1. The read halts 3 residues ahead of the CDR3 end, with the missing end drawn from the germline J gene. The junction had 4 bases not matched to a gene; V was cut back by 3 bases and J by 3 bases. The CDR3 loop spans 15 amino acids. Germline V lookup: CDR1 SNHLY, CDR2 FYNNEI. Full variable domain (rest looked up from reference TRBV2 and TRBJ1-3): EPEVTQTPSHQVTQMGQEVILRCVPISNHLYFYWYRQILGQKVEFLVSFYNNEISEKSEIFDDQFSVERPDGSNFTLKIRSTKLEDSAMYFCASSDQGASGNTIYFGEGSWLTVV.

This clone was seen repeatedly, ten times or more. Sequence at one end of the junction differs from germline and may be a read error. The read halts 3 residues ahead of the CDR3 end, with the missing end drawn from the germline J gene. V is TRBV5-1 and J is TRBJ2-2; 11 bases fit TRBD2. The CDR3 has 17 amino acids. Germline CDR1 is SGHRS and CDR2 is YFSETQ. The covered CDR3 bases are TGTGCCAGCAGCGATTACGGGACTAGCGGTTTAACCGGGGAG. This codes for CASSDYGTSGLTGE. In full, the CDR3 reads CASSDYGTSGLTGELFF. The full variable domain, in which reference TRBV5-1 and TRBJ2-2 provide the parts outside the CDR3, is KAGVTQTPRYLIKTRGQQVTLSCSPISGHRSVSWYQQTPGQGLQFLFEYFSETQRNKGNFPGRFSGRQFSNSRSEMNVSTLELGDSALYLCASSDYGTSGLTGELFFGEGSRLTVL.

The CDR3 loop is CASSPTASGANVLFF. The sequenced CDR3 bases are TGTGCCAGCAGCCCCACGGCCTCTGGGGCCAACGTG. The rearrangement links TRBV7-9 to TRBJ2-2, with D tentatively TRBD1 (5 bases). The CDR3 end is not reached by the read, which stops 3 residues before it; the germline J gene fills it in. Germline V lookup: CDR1 SEHNR, CDR2 FQNEAQ (reference sequence). This CDR3 has 15 amino acids.

This clone showed up many times. The DNA ends 3 residues before the CDR3 does, and the rest of the CDR3 is filled in from the germline J gene. This chain links TRBV2 with TRBJ2-1; TRBD2 aligns across 14 bases. CDR3 length equals 15 residues. Trimming took 5 bases from V and 7 from J; bases not matched to a gene: 4. Germline V lookup: CDR1 SNHLY, CDR2 FYNNEI. CDR3 DNA (partial): TGTGCCAGCAGTTCGACTAGCGGGAGGGCAAATGAG. This codes for CASSSTSGRANE. The full CDR3 reads CASSSTSGRANEQFF.

Concerning this clone itself: The observed sequence ends 3 residues before the CDR3 terminus, with the missing tail filled in from the germline J gene. This sequence joins TRBV19 and TRBJ1-2; 8 bases are a match to TRBD1. Germline V gene sequence: CDR1 LNHDA, CDR2 SQIVND (reference sequence). Germline trimming cut 4 bases from V and 3 bases from J; bases unmatched to any gene: 7. The length of the CDR3 is 15 residues. CDR3 residues: CASSTRETGDYGYTF. The part of the CDR3 DNA that was read is TGTGCCAGTAGTACGCGAGAGACAGGGGACTATGGC.

This clone was counted many times. Read coverage stops 3 residues before the CDR3 terminus; the germline J gene supplies the remainder. The chain uses TRBV27 and TRBJ2-7; the D is unclear. Between the trimmed V and J ends, which lost 0 bases and 5 bases, there was a span of 11 bases. This CDR3 comprises 14 residues. Germline CDR1 MNHEY, CDR2 SMNVEV (reference sequence). The CDR3 DNA, read in part, is TGTGCCAGCAGTTTATCGCAGGTATCGAACGAG. This encodes CASSLSQVSNE. The complete CDR3 protein is CASSLSQVSNEQYF.

This clone occurred many times. The read gets to within 3 residues of the CDR3 end, and the germline J gene fills in the rest. The chain carries TRBV20-1 and TRBJ2-5, with a tentative D call TRBD2 (5 bases). V lost 3 bases and J lost 4, with 12 bases in between. The CDR3 contains 13 residues. Per germline, CDR1 DFQATT and CDR2 SNEGSKA (reference sequence). This chain's CDR3 is CSARKTAGETQYF. CDR3 DNA (partial): TGCAGTGCTAGGAAGACGGCGGGAGAGACC.

This clone was seen at least ten times. Coverage ceases 3 residues before the CDR3 finishes, and the germline J gene fills in the end. V is TRBV20-1 and J is TRBJ2-3; TRBD1 or TRBD2 may be the D gene (5 bases each). Germline V gene data show CDR1 as DFQATT and CDR2 as SNEGSKA (reference sequence). The CDR3 totals 15 residues. Trimming took 3 bases from V and 0 from J, leaving 13 bases between them. CDR3 region: CSARGPEGSTDTQYF. The sequenced CDR3 bases are TGCAGTGCTAGGGGGCCAGAGGGTAGCACAGATACG.

This clone was counted at least ten times. The read ends 3 residues shy of where the CDR3 ends; the end is completed using the germline J gene. This sequence joins TRBV19 and TRBJ1-5; maybe TRBD1 (6 bases). Trimming pared 6 bases from V and 3 bases from J, leaving 12 bases between. This CDR3 is 14 amino acids long. Per germline, CDR1 LNHDA and CDR2 SQIVND (reference sequence). The CDR3 loop is CASRRGTDNQPQHF. The sequenced part of the CDR3 DNA is TGTGCCAGTAGAAGGGGGACGGACAATCAGCCC. Together with reference TRBV19 and TRBJ1-5, the CDR3 gives the full variable domain: DGGITQSPKYLFRKEGQNVTLSCEQNLNHDAMYWYRQDPGQGLRLIYYSQIVNDFQKGDIAEGYSVSREKKESFPLTVTSAQKNPTAFYLCASRRGTDNQPQHFGDGTRLSIL.

This clone showed up many times. The chain's CDR3 is CASSWGGSEAFF. The covered CDR3 bases are TGTGCCAGCAGCTGGGGGGGGTCTGAA. The chain carries TRBV5-6 and TRBJ1-1, with a possible D match to TRBD1 (5 bases). From the germline J gene comes the end of the CDR3, since the read stops 3 residues before it. V lost 3 bases to trimming and J lost 6 bases, with 9 bases between them. The CDR3 totals 12 residues. Germline assignment: CDR1 SGHDT and CDR2 YYEEEE.

This clone was seen many times. Coverage ceases 3 residues before the CDR3 finishes, and the germline J gene fills in the end. The gene calls are TRBV7-2 and TRBJ2-3, with 8 bases matching TRBD1. CDR1 SGHTA and CDR2 FQGNSA come from the germline V gene. V shed 5 bases and J 4 bases; nucleotides not matched to a gene: 8. The CDR3 totals 15 residues. Incomplete CDR3 DNA: TGTGCCAGCAGCCTCCGACAGGGGATAGCAGATACG. Translating it yields CASSLRQGIADT. Given in full, the CDR3 is CASSLRQGIADTQYF.